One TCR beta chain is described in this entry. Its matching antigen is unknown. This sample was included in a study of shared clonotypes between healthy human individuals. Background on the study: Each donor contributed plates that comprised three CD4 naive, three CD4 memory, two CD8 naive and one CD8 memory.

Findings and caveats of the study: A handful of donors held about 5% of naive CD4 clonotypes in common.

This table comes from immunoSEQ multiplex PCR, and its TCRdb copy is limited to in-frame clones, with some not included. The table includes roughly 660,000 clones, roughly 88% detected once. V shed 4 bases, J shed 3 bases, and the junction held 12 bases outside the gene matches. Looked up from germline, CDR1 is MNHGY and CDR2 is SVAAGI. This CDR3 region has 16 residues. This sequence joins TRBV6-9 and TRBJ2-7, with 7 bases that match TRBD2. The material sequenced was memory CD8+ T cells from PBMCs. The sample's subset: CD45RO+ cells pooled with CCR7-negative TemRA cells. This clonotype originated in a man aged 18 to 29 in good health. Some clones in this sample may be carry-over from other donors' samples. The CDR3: CASSSAGPGLSYEQYF. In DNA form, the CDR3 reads TGTGCCAGCAGTTCCGCGGGACCGGGACTAAGCTACGAGCAGTACTTC.